This TCR beta chain was identified during a study of shared clonotypes between healthy human individuals. Study-wide background: Three CD4 naive, three CD4 memory, two CD8 naive and one CD8 memory plate were used per donor.

TCRdb's table, derived via immunoSEQ multiplex PCR, lists solely in-frame clones and lacks some. The sample records 110,000 or so clones, around two thirds being singletons. This clone appeared once. The V gene end was trimmed by 1 base and the J gene end by 0 bases; junction bases not matched to a gene: 3. This CDR3 is built from 15 residues. CDR1 and CDR2 from the germline V gene are PRHDT and FYEKMQ (reference sequence). Sequencing input: memory CD8+ T cells sorted from blood. Documented subset: CD45RO+ cells pooled with CCR7-negative TemRA cells. This chain uses TRBV13 with TRBJ2-7, with 7 nucleotides matching TRBD1. This TCR was recovered from a woman aged 25 to 45 in good health. CDR3 sequence reads: CASSLEGQDSYEQYF. CDR3 sequence (DNA): TGTGCCAGCAGCTTAGAAGGACAGGACTCCTACGAGCAGTACTTC. The entire variable domain, with the rest obtained from reference TRBV13 and TRBJ2-7, is as follows: AAGVIQSPRHLIKEKRETATLKCYPIPRHDTVYWYQQGPGQDPQFLISFYEKMQSDKGSIPDRFSAQQFSDYHSELNMSSLELGDSALYFCASSLEGQDSYEQYFGPGTRLTVT.